This T cell receptor beta chain was documented in a study of graft-versus-host responses after intestinal transplantation (dated by TCRdb to the early 2020s). At the level of the whole study: The transplants that recipients received were multivisceral, liver-intestinal, or isolated intestinal. Anti-thymocyte globulin induction was given to all recipients, followed by maintenance tacrolimus and steroids for two to four years. After intestinal transplantation, graft-versus-host and host-versus-graft alloreactive T cell clones were followed in the graft, circulation and bone marrow using bulk TCR-beta CDR3 sequencing. Alloreactive clones were identified by sequencing pre-transplant mixed lymphocyte reaction products and comparing them with unstimulated pre-transplant donor and recipient T cells. A cohort of 24 intestinal transplant recipients, including one retransplant, was enrolled, and a few patients lacking pretransplant specimens were excluded. A peak of at least 4% donor T cells among recipient peripheral blood mononuclear cells was the definition used for donor T cell macrochimerism. Instead of going to the commercial service, samples from three later patients were sequenced in-house on an Illumina MiSeq and processed with MiXCR.

The library was made by the immunoSEQ multiplex PCR assay. For most patients, genomic DNA was isolated using the Qiagen DNeasy Blood and Tissue Kit and was shipped frozen to Adaptive Biotechnologies for TCR sequencing. Adaptive Biotechnologies carried out high-throughput TCR-beta CDR3 sequencing of genomic DNA for most patients. The original pipeline was this. TCR sequencing data for 18 patients were retrieved from Adaptive's ImmunoSEQ software; a few other patients were processed with MiXCR and VDJtools. CD4 versus CD8 sorting errors were corrected by removing sequences found in both subsets at a frequency ratio below 5:1. Because the origin of CDR3 nucleotide sequences shared between donor and recipient could not be assigned, those sequences were removed. To be classed as alloreactive, a clone needed at least 2-fold expansion over unstimulated cells and a minimum CFSE-low frequency of 0.002% (template counts) or 0.001% (read counts). Clones were considered mappable if detected in sequenced pre-transplant spleen, lymph node, or MLR CFSE-low populations of the donor or recipient. Cumulative frequency of alloreactive clones was calculated as a percentage of all sequences weighted by copy number. Sourced from immuneACCESS, this table was stored by TCRdb with only in-frame sequences that have V and J called. A share of the clones is absent; for the studies checked, an unresolved V gene accounts for under half, and the remainder has no known explanation. V and J calls and clone size are those listed in that table; D and trimming were worked out from the DNA. This sample comprises about 93,000 clones, around 93% of them detected only once. 0.45% to 0.55% of the sample goes to the ten largest clones.

The sample's time point label is to be understood as: cells obtained before transplantation from donor or recipient. CD3+CD4+ and CD3+CD8+ populations were FACS-sorted from unstimulated pre-transplant donor and recipient cells taken from spleen or lymph nodes. About this clone itself: Its antigen is currently not known. One base away there is no much larger clone; base qualities are not given.

What the study reported, not specific to this receptor: GvH clones were detected in recipient bone marrow, and some of these GvH clones were observed earlier in ileal mucosa or blood, consistent with an intestinal mucosal origin. High GvH to HvG T cell clonal ratios were observed in the allografts of patients with donor T cell macrochimerism. Early after transplant, peak levels of circulating GvH clones were associated with declines in HvG clones. Conclusions were limited by the relatively low number and heterogeneity of intestinal transplant patients.

Trimming removed 0 bases from V and 3 bases from J; the gene matches leave 12 bases unexplained. CDR1 and CDR2, per the germline V gene, are SGHVS and FNYEAQ. The CDR3 sequence holds 18 residues, the cysteine and phenylalanine included. The DNA shown is the 54-base CDR3, in frame from base 1. The V gene is TRBV7-6 and the J gene is TRBJ2-3; TRBD2 fits 7 bases in the junction. This TCR came from a human donor who received an intestinal transplant. The specimen comprised unstimulated CD8+ T cells sorted from spleen or lymph node cells, sampled before intestinal transplant. The CDR3 here reads CASSLAPPPAGWTDTQYF. The DNA reads as follows: TGTGCCAGCAGCTTAGCGCCGCCTCCAGCGGGGTGGACAGATACGCAGTATTTT.